The 14 T cell receptor beta chains in this list originate from one sample, sequenced in a study of OX40 agonist ivuxolimab in advanced cancers. Produced via immunoSEQ multiplex PCR; TCRdb's table is partial and in-frame only. The sample has approximately 69,000 clones; around 94% are singletons. The starting material was CD4+ or CD8+ T cells sorted from blood, obtained in a trial of the OX40 agonist ivuxolimab. These receptors all stem from an adult with an advanced solid tumor such as melanoma, head and neck, liver or kidney cancer.

This rearrangement joins TRBV5-4 to TRBJ2-1; 8 bases line up with TRBD2. The length of the CDR3 is 14 residues. Trimming at V came to 4 bases and at J to 5 bases, leaving 5 bases not matched to a gene. CDR1 is SGHNT, CDR2 YYREEE, per germline (reference sequence). The CDR3 region has the DNA TGTGCCAGCAGCCCGGGACTAGGGGACAATGAGCAGTTCTTC. Translating it yields CASSPGLGDNEQFF.

This chain uses TRBV27 with TRBJ1-5; a weak D match, TRBD1 (6 bases). Trimming removed 7 bases from V and 4 bases from J, with 11 bases in between. This CDR3 region has 13 residues. In germline, CDR1 is MNHEY, CDR2 SMNVEV (reference sequence). DNA of the CDR3: TGTGCCAGCAAGGGGGACGGTAATCAGCCCCAGCATTTT. Residues: CASKGDGNQPQHF.

The J gene is TRBJ2-7, the V gene TRBV10-3, with 8 bases identical to TRBD1. The junction had 4 bases not matched to a gene; V was cut back by 6 bases and J by 3 bases. The CDR3 loop spans 13 amino acids. Germline CDR1 ENHRY, CDR2 SYGVKD. The CDR3 sequence: CAIRPGTGYEQYF. DNA for the CDR3: TGTGCCATCAGGCCCGGGACAGGCTACGAGCAGTACTTC.

This chain uses TRBV7-7 with TRBJ2-3; 9 bases align to TRBD2. V lost 4 bases and J lost 0; bases outside the gene matches: 2. Germline CDR1 and CDR2: SSHAT and FNYEAQ (reference sequence). This CDR3 spans 15 amino acids. Here the CDR3 DNA reads TGTGCCAGCAGCTCCGCGGGGGGGAGCACAGATACGCAGTATTTT. Translated, it gives CASSSAGGSTDTQYF.

Turning to this clone: Its ends do not fully match the called genes, so a read error is possible. The V gene is TRBV28, the J gene TRBJ2-7, with 8 bases matching TRBD1. Germline values: CDR1 MDHEN, CDR2 SYDVKM. The CDR3 runs 13 residues. CDR3 nucleotide sequence: TGTGCCAGCAGTCAGGACAGGGCCTACAAGCAGTACTTC. Amino acid sequence: CASSQDRAYKQYF.

The chain uses TRBV6-6 and TRBJ2-5; D is possibly TRBD2 (6 bases). Looked up from germline, CDR1 is MNHNY and CDR2 is SVGAGI (reference sequence). Trimming removed 9 bases at V and 5 bases at J, with 10 bases between. The CDR3 is made up of 11 amino acids. The CDR3 loop is CASRGTETQYF. CDR3 DNA: TGTGCCAGTCGGGGGACGGAGACCCAGTACTTC.

V usage is TRBV9 and J usage is TRBJ2-1; D is uncertain. This CDR3 region has 16 residues. Looked up from germline, CDR1 is SGDLS and CDR2 is YYNGEE. V shed 3 bases and J shed 1 base, with 14 bases lying between them. The CDR3 protein is CASSGGLTKSYNEQFF. The CDR3 nucleotides are TGTGCCAGCAGCGGGGGTCTCACCAAGTCCTACAATGAGCAGTTCTTC.

The CDR3 spells CSVEGAAGSGNTIYF. The CDR3 DNA reads as TGCAGCGTTGAAGGGGCGGCCGGCTCTGGAAACACCATATATTTT. The V and J genes are TRBV29-1 and TRBJ1-3; D is unclear. The CDR3 extends over 15 amino acids. Germline V lookup: CDR1 SQVTM, CDR2 ANQGSEA. Trimming removed 1 base from V and 0 bases from J, with 10 bases in between.

The chain employs TRBV19 and TRBJ1-4; D perhaps matches TRBD1 (5 bases). V lost 5 bases and J 12 bases, leaving 19 bases between the germline ends. The CDR3 totals 14 residues. Germline CDR1 is LNHDA and CDR2 is SQIVND (reference sequence). CDR3 sequence reads: CASSWGGRAPELFF. CDR3 sequence (DNA): TGTGCCAGTAGTTGGGGGGGTCGGGCCCCGGAACTGTTTTTT.

Notes on this clone: One junction end disagrees with the germline gene, perhaps due to a read error. This sequence joins TRBV7-7 and TRBJ2-5; TRBD2 matches at 12 bases. The germline V gene encodes CDR1 SSHAT and CDR2 FNYEAQ (reference sequence). The CDR3 runs 17 residues. CDR3 coding DNA: TGTGCTAGCAGCACTCGACTAGCGGGAGAGGGGGAAGAGACCCAGTACTTC. This translates into CASSTRLAGEGEETQYF.

This chain joins TRBV27 and TRBJ2-1; TRBD1 agrees at 10 bases. The CDR3 runs to 14 residues. J gave up 7 bases and V 7 bases, and 7 bases lay outside the gene matches. Looked up from germline, CDR1 is MNHEY and CDR2 is SMNVEV (reference sequence). The CDR3 here is CASNTGTGVNEQFF. In DNA, the CDR3 is TGTGCCAGCAATACCGGGACAGGGGTTAATGAGCAGTTCTTC.

The chain employs TRBV7-2 and TRBJ1-1; 8 bases are shared with TRBD1. This CDR3 has 15 amino acids. V lost 1 base, J lost 4 bases, and 5 bases stayed unmatched. Germline CDR1 reads SGHTA; CDR2 reads FQGNSA. The CDR3 region has the DNA TGTGCCAGCAGCTTAGGTACAGGGGGAGGCACTGAAGCTTTCTTT. Amino acids: CASSLGTGGGTEAFF.

A note on this clone: Different DNA sequences within this sample yield the same CDR3. This chain joins TRBV4-3 and TRBJ1-3; D is unresolved. CDR1 LGHNA and CDR2 YSLEER come from the germline V gene. The CDR3 is 15 residues long. V dropped 1 base and J dropped 0 bases, with 7 bases sitting between them. CDR3 coding DNA: TGCGCCAGCAGCCAAGGACACTCCTCTGGAAACACCATATATTTT. This gives the protein CASSQGHSSGNTIYF.

The chain uses TRBV10-2 and TRBJ2-7; D perhaps matches TRBD1 (6 bases). CDR1 is WSHSY and CDR2 is SAAADI in the germline V gene. CDR3 size: 14 residues. The V end lost 7 bases, the J end lost 3 bases, and 16 bases lay between the germline ends. CDR3 region: CASTSGVSNYEQYF. For the CDR3, the DNA is TGCGCCAGCACCTCAGGGGTTTCGAACTACGAGCAGTACTTC.